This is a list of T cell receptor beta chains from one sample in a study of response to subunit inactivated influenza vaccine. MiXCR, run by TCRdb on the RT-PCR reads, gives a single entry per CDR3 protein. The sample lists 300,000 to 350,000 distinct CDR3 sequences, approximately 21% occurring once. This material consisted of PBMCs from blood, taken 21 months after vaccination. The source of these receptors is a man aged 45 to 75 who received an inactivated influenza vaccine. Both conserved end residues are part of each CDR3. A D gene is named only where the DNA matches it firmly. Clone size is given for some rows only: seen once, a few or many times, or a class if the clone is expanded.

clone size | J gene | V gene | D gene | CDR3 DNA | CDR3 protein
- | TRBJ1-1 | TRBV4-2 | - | TGTGCCAGCAGCCAAGATAGGGTCTCGAACACTGAAGCTTTCTTT | CASSQDRVSNTEAFF
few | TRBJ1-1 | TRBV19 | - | TGTGCCAGTAGTATTTCGGGGTACACTGAAGCTTTCTTT | CASSISGYTEAFF
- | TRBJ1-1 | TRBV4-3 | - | TGCGCCAGCACCCCAAGTCCTGGGGGTTCAGAAGCTTTCTTT | CASTPSPGGSEAFF
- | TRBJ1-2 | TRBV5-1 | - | TGCGCCAGCAGGATTTCAAATAACTATGGCTACACCTTC | CASRISNNYGYTF
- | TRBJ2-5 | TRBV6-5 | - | TGTGCCAGCAGCTCCTCCCCCAAGGTGCAAGAGACCCAGTACTTC | CASSSSPKVQETQYF
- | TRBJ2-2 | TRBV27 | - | TGTGCCAGCTGCTCTGGACAGATAAACACCGGGGAGCTGTTTTTT | CASCSGQINTGELFF
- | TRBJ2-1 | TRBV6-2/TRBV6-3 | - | TGTGCCAGCAGTTACCCCCCTACTGAGCAGTTCTTC | CASSYPPTEQFF
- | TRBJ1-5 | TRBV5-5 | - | TGTGCCAGCAGCTCGGGACGGGGAAGGGGCAATCAGCCCCAGCATTTT | CASSSGRGRGNQPQHF
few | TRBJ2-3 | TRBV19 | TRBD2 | TGTGCCAGTAGTACCGGGACTAGCGGGCCGGATACGCAGTATTTT | CASSTGTSGPDTQYF
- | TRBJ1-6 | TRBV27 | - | TGTGCCAGCAGTTGGTACGCAAATTCACCCCTCCACTTT | CASSWYANSPLHF
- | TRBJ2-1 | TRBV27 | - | TGTGCCAGCAGTACGACGGGAGCGCAGTTCTTC | CASSTTGAQFF
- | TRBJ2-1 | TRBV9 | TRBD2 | TGTGCCAGCAGCGTAGAAGGCGGGAGAGGGAATGAGCAGTTCTTC | CASSVEGGRGNEQFF
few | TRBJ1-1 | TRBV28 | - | TGTGCCAGCAGCTCCGGATTTGAAGCTTTCTTT | CASSSGFEAFF
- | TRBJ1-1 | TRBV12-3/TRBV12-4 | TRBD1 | TGTGCCAGCAGTCCCCTGAACAGGGGAAGTTGGCTGGCTGAAGCTTTCTTT | CASSPLNRGSWLAEAFF
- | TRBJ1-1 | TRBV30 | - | TGTGCCTGGAGTAGAGGGACTGAAGCTTTCTTT | CAWSRGTEAFF
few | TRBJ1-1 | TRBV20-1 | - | TGCAGTGCTAGAGAGGACAGCCTTTTGAACACTGAAGCTTTCTTT | CSAREDSLLNTEAFF
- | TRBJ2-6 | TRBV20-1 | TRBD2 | TGCAGTGCTAGAGTGGGGACTACTGGGGCCAACGTCCTGACTTTC | CSARVGTTGANVLTF
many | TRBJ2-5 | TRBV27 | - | TGTGCCAGCAGCCAGGGACCGGTCCTTTTCCAGTACTTC | CASSQGPVLFQYF
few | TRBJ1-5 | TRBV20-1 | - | TGCAGTGCTAGCCTTTGGCCCCAGGACCATCAGCCCCAGCATTTT | CSASLWPQDHQPQHF
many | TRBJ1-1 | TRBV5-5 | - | TGTGCCAGCCTCTTTACGAGTGGCAGGGCCGGTGAAGCTTTCTTT | CASLFTSGRAGEAFF
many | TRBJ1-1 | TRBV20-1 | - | TGCAGTGCTAGGGACAGAGGGAAACACACTGAAGCTTTCTTT | CSARDRGKHTEAFF
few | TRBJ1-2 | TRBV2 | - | TGTGCCAGCAGTTCGTCGGCAGTTCGAGGTGGCTACACCTTC | CASSSSAVRGGYTF
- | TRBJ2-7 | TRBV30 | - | TGTGCCTGGAGCCACTCCTACGAGCAGTACTTC | CAWSHSYEQYF
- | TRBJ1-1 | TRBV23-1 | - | TGCGCCAGCAGCCTCATAAAGAACACTGAAGCTTTCTTT | CASSLIKNTEAFF
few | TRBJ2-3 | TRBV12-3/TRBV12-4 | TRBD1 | TGTGCCAGCAGGAAAACAGGGGGCGCTTTCGATACGCAGTATTTT | CASRKTGGAFDTQYF
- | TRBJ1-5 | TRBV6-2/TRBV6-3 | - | TGTGCCAGCAGTTACTTCAGGGTGAGCAATCAGCCCCAGCATTTT | CASSYFRVSNQPQHF
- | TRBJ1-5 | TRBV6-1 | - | TGTGCCAGCAGTGAAGCCCCCCGGCCCCAGCATTTT | CASSEAPRPQHF
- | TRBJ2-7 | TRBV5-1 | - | TGCGCCAGCAGCGAAAACAGTGCCTCCTACGAGCAGTACTTC | CASSENSASYEQYF
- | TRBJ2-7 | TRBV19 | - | TGTGCCAGTAGTATCCCGGGATCCTACGAGCAGTACTTC | CASSIPGSYEQYF
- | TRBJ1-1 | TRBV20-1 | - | TGCAGTGCTAGCAAGGAGGGGGGTACTGAAGCTTTCTTT | CSASKEGGTEAFF
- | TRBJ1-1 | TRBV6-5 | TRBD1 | TGTGCCAGCAGTTACATACAGGGGAGGGGGAACACTGAAGCTTTCTTT | CASSYIQGRGNTEAFF
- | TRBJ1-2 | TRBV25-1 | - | TGTGCCAGCAGCCCCGGAGGGGGAACTAACTATGGCTACACCTTC | CASSPGGGTNYGYTF